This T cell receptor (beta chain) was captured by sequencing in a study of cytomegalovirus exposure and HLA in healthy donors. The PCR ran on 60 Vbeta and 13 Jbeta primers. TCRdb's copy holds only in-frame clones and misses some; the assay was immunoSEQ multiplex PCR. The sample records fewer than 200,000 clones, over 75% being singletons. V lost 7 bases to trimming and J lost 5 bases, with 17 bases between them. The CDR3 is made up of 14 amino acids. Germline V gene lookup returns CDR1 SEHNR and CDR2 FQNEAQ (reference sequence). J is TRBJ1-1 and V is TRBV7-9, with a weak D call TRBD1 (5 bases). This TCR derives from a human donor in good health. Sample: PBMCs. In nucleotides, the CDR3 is TGTGCCAGCAACCGGGCCTCGGGGGTGACTGAAGCTTTCTTT. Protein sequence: CASNRASGVTEAFF.